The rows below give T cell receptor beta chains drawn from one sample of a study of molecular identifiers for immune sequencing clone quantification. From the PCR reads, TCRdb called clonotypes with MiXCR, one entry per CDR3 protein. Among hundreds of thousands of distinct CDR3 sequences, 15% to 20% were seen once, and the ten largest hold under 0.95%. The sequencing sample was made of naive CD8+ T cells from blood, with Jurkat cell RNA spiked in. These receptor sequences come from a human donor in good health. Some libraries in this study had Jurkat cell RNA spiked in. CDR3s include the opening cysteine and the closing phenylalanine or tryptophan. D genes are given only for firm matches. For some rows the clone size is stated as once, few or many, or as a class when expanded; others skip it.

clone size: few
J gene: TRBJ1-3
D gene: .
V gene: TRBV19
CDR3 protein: CASSNGVISGNTIYF
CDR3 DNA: TGTGCCAGTAGCAATGGGGTCATCTCTGGAAACACCATATATTTT

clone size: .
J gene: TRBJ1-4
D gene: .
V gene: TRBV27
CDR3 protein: CASSLSAATNEKLFF
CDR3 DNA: TGTGCCAGCAGTTTATCAGCCGCAACTAATGAAAAACTGTTTTTT

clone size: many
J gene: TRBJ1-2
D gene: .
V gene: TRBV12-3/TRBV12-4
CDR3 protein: CASSLVWDIYGYTF
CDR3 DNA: TGTGCCAGCAGTTTAGTTTGGGACATATATGGCTACACCTTC

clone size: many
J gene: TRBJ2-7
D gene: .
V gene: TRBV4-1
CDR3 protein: CASSQLPTWGGYEQYF
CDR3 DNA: TGCGCCAGCAGCCAGCTCCCTACTTGGGGCGGGTACGAGCAGTACTTC

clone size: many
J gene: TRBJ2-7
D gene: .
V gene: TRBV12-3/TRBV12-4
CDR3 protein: CASSLASPYEQYF
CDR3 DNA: TGTGCCAGCAGTTTAGCTAGTCCCTACGAGCAGTACTTC

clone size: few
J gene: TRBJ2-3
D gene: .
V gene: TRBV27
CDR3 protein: CASRDGTSSTDTQYF
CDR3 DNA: TGTGCCAGCAGGGACGGGACTTCTAGCACAGATACGCAGTATTTT

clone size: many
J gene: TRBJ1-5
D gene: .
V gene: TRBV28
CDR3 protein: CASSFRTDSNQPQHF
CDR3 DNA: TGTGCCAGCAGTTTCAGGACGGATAGCAATCAGCCCCAGCATTTT

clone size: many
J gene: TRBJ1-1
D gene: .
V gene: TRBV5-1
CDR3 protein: CASSLGQPPITEAFF
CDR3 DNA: TGCGCCAGCAGCTTGGGACAACCCCCTATCACTGAAGCTTTCTTT

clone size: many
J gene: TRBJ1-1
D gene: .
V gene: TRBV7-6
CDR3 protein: CASSLELYDVTAFF
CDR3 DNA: TGTGCCAGCAGCTTAGAACTCTACGACGTAACAGCTTTCTTT

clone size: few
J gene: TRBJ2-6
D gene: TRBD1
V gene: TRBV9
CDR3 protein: CASGPGFGTGGSGANVLTF
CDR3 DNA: TGTGCCAGCGGCCCAGGGTTCGGGACAGGGGGATCTGGGGCCAACGTCCTGACTTTC

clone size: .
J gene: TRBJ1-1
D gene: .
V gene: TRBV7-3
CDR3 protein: CASSSDGGWASEAFF
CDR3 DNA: TGTGCCAGCAGCTCCGATGGAGGGTGGGCCTCTGAAGCTTTCTTT

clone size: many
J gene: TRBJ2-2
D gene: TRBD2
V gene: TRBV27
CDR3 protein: CASSLGLAGANTGELFF
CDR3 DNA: TGTGCCAGCAGCTTGGGACTAGCGGGAGCGAACACCGGGGAGCTGTTTTTT

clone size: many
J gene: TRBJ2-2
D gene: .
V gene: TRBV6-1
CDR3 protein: CASSEGMVTGELFF
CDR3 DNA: TGTGCCAGCAGTGAAGGGATGGTCACCGGGGAGCTGTTTTTT

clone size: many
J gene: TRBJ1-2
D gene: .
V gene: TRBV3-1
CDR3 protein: CASSQEGLRQGYTF
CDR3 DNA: TGTGCCAGCAGCCAGGAGGGACTCCGCCAGGGCTACACCTTC

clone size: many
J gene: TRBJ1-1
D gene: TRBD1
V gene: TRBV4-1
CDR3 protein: CASSQGAGGATEAFF
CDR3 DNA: TGCGCCAGCAGCCAAGGGGCAGGGGGTGCCACTGAAGCTTTCTTT

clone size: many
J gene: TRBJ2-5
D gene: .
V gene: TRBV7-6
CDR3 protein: CASSSSAVGVETQYF
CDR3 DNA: TGTGCCAGCAGCTCCTCCGCTGTGGGGGTGGAGACCCAGTACTTC

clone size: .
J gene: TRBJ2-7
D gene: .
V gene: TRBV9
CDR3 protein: CASSVGSTSYEQYF
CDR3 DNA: TGTGCCAGCAGCGTAGGTAGCACCTCCTACGAGCAGTACTTC

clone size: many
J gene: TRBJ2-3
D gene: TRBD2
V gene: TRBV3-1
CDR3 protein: CASSHEGTSGSSTDTQYF
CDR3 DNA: TGTGCCAGCAGCCATGAAGGGACTAGCGGGAGTAGCACAGATACGCAGTATTTT

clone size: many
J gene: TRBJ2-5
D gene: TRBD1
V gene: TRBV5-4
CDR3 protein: CASSLGTGVETQYF
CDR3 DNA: TGTGCCAGCAGCTTGGGGACAGGGGTAGAGACCCAGTACTTC

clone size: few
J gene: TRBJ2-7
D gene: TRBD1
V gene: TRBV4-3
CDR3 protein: CASSQYRQGYAYEQYF
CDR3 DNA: TGCGCCAGCAGCCAATACAGACAGGGATATGCCTACGAGCAGTACTTC

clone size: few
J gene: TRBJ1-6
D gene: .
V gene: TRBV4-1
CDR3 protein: CASTPITGAGNSPLHF
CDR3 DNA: TGCGCCAGCACCCCTATAACTGGGGCGGGCAATTCACCCCTCCACTTT

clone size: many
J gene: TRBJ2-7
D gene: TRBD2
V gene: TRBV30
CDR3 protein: CAWRPKRTSGDYEQYF
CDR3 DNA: TGTGCCTGGAGACCAAAACGGACTAGCGGGGACTACGAGCAGTACTTC

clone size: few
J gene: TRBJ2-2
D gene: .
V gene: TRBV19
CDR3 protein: CASTMGARELFF
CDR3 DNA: TGTGCCAGTACCATGGGGGCGAGGGAGCTGTTTTTT

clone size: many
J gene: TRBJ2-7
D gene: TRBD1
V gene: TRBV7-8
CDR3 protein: CASSSSGQETYEQYF
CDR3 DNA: TGTGCCAGCAGCTCGAGTGGACAGGAGACCTACGAGCAGTACTTC

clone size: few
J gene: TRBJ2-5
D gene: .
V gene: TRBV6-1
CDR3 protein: CASSEYVTLQETQYF
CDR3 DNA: TGTGCCAGCAGTGAATATGTGACCCTCCAAGAGACCCAGTACTTC

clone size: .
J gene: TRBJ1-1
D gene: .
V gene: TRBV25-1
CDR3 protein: CASSSPMNTEAFF
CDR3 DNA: TGTGCCAGCAGCTCCCCTATGAACACTGAAGCTTTCTTT

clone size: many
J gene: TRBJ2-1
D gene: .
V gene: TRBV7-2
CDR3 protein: CASSLDRFPGYNEQFF
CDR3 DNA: TGTGCCAGCAGCTTAGATAGATTCCCAGGTTACAATGAGCAGTTCTTC

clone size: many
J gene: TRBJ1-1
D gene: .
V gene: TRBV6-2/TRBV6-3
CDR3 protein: CASSFRDTGWTEAFF
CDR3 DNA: TGTGCCAGCAGTTTCCGGGACACCGGATGGACTGAAGCTTTCTTT

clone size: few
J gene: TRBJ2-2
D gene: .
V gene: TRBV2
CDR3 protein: CASRPLGGGANTGELFF
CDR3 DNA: TGTGCCAGCAGGCCCTTGGGAGGGGGAGCTAACACCGGGGAGCTGTTTTTT

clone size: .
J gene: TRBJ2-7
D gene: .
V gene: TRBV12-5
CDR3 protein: CASGFGASYEQYF
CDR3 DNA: TGTGCTAGTGGTTTTGGAGCTTCCTACGAGCAGTACTTC

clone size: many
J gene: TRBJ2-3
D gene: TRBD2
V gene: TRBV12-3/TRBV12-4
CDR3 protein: CAVYPGGPADTQYF
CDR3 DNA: TGTGCCGTCTATCCGGGAGGACCCGCAGATACGCAGTATTTT

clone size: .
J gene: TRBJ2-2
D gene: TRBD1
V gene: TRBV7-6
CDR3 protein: CASTGDRGITGELFF
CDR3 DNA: TGTGCCAGCACCGGGGACAGGGGAATCACCGGGGAGCTGTTTTTT